This TCR beta chain was retrieved from a study of vaccination and CD4 T cells after COVID-19. Study background: Convalescent patients gave post-COVID blood a median approximately 100 days post-diagnosis, range 35 to 161.

CDR3 length equals 14 residues. The germline CDR1 and CDR2 sequences are MNHNS and SASEGT. The V gene end was trimmed by 7 bases and the J gene end by 0 bases; junction bases not matched to a gene: 5. Sequence data for DNA of cultured CD4+ T cells were generated by the Oncomine TCR Beta short-read assay. MiXCR was run by TCRdb on the PCR reads, yielding one entry per CDR3 protein. The table includes fewer than 8,000 distinct CDR3 sequences, around 51% detected once. Regarding treatment: approximately nine-day PBMC culture with coronavirus spike peptide pools or control peptides (ViraFEST assay). Investigators obtained the unexposed donor's CD4+ T cells before the COVID-19 pandemic (2011-2018). Expansion of antigen-specific T cells with peptide pools by ViraFEST preceded sequencing of TCRs. Medium was half-exchanged with fresh IL-2 medium on days 3 and 7. As to this clonotype: Antigen specificity is unknown.

The TCR was taken from a human donor in good health. The sample consisted of CD4+ T cells from blood, cultured in vitro. The chain combines TRBV6-1 with TRBJ2-7, with 8 bases that match TRBD2. The CDR3 DNA reads TGTGCCAGCACGGCCCTAGCGGGCTCCTACGAGCAGTACTTC. Translating it yields CASTALAGSYEQYF.